This TCR beta chain was recovered during a study of blood T cell repertoires in COVID-19. Study background: Specimens from acute and convalescent COVID-19 originated in the United States, Italy and Spain. PBMCs, B-cell-depleted T cells, or T cells provided the cDNA or gDNA that made up the material.

How the authors handled the data: Estimation of nucleated cell counts was performed using reference gene primer amplification. Only in-frame clones appear in the TCRdb table, and some are missing; sequencing was by immunoSEQ multiplex PCR. The DNA was the basis for D and trimming; V, J and clone size are from that table. The table shows 400,000 to 450,000 clones, with approximately 90% occurring only once. Enrolment of Seattle patients took place during active infection, and they were followed longitudinally. The CDR3 totals 14 residues. The germline V gene encodes CDR1 SGHRS and CDR2 YFSETQ. The V end lost 0 bases, the J end lost 6 bases, and 10 bases lay between the germline ends.

The rearrangement links TRBV5-1 to TRBJ2-4, with D possibly TRBD1 on 6 matching bases. The sample comprised peripheral blood. The source of this sequence is a man younger than 35 with COVID-19, enrolled during active disease. The CDR3 region has the DNA TGCGCCAGCAGCTTGGCCGGACAGATAAACATTCAGTACTTC. Translated, it gives CASSLAGQINIQYF.